Below are 30 T cell receptor beta chains sequenced from a single sample in a study of a mutant IDH1 vaccine in newly diagnosed glioma. Assay used: immunoSEQ multiplex PCR; TCRdb lists only in-frame clones, some missing. The sample lists roughly 40,000 clones; 83% were seen once. No antigen has been identified for these receptors. Time point of the sample: week 35, safety follow-up. Every vaccine dose comprised 300 ug of mutant IDH1 20-mer peptide plus topical imiquimod. The sequencing used PBMCs, collected from a glioma patient whose treatment included an IDH1 peptide vaccine. The source of these receptors is a woman between 50 and 59 years old with glioma.

This chain links TRBV13 with TRBJ2-7; 7 nucleotides agree with TRBD1. J was trimmed by 1 base and V by 3 bases; bases with no gene match: 3. This CDR3 has 14 residues. Per germline, CDR1 PRHDT and CDR2 FYEKMQ (reference sequence). In DNA form, the CDR3 reads TGTGCCAGCAGCTTGACAGGGATATCCTACGAGCAGTACTTC. It specifies CASSLTGISYEQYF.

The chain links TRBV5-1 to TRBJ1-1; D not resolved. Trimming cost V 0 bases and J 1 base, with 10 bases left between them. The CDR3 covers 15 residues. CDR1 is SGHRS, CDR2 YFSETQ, per germline. CDR3 residues: CASSLEGGSNTEAFF. In DNA, the CDR3 is TGCGCCAGCAGCTTGGAGGGAGGGTCGAACACTGAAGCTTTCTTT.

The CDR3 loop reads CASRNRGLPNEKLFF. The CDR3 DNA is TGTGCCAGCAGGAACAGGGGGCTTCCTAATGAAAAACTGTTTTTT. The chain couples TRBV6-4 to TRBJ1-4, with 9 positions matching TRBD1. Per the germline V gene, CDR1 is MRHNA and CDR2 is SNTAGT. The length of the CDR3 is 15 residues. V shed 6 bases and J 3 bases; nucleotides not matched to a gene: 5.

V gene TRBV29-1 combines with J gene TRBJ1-1; 8 bases are shared with TRBD1. The junction had 5 bases not matched to a gene; V was cut back by 7 bases and J by 1 base. CDR1 and CDR2 from the germline V gene are SQVTM and ANQGSEA. The CDR3 runs 13 residues. CDR3 amino acids: CSATGGANTEAFF. CDR3 DNA sequence: TGCAGCGCCACAGGGGGGGCGAACACTGAAGCTTTCTTT.

The chain joins TRBV7-2 to TRBJ1-4, with TRBD1 matching 10 bases. Unmatched junction bases numbered 2, after V lost 4 bases and J lost 3 bases. Germline V CDR1 and CDR2: SGHTA, FQGNSA. The CDR3 sequence is 15 residues long. The DNA of the CDR3 is TGTGCCAGCAGCTCCGGACAGGGGGCTAATGAAAAACTGTTTTTT. Translation gives CASSSGQGANEKLFF.

The chain links TRBV7-6 to TRBJ2-2; D remains ambiguous. CDR1 and CDR2 (germline): SGHVS, FNYEAQ. Trimming cost V 3 bases and J 0 bases, with 8 bases left between them. The CDR3 totals 15 residues. CDR3 nucleotides: TGTGCCAGCAGCTTCGAAGGGTCGAACACCGGGGAGCTGTTTTTT. This sequence encodes CASSFEGSNTGELFF.

The J gene is TRBJ1-1, the V gene TRBV7-9; 8 bases line up with TRBD1. The CDR3 length is 15 residues. V shed 0 bases and J 4 bases; nucleotides not matched to a gene: 4. Germline CDR1 reads SEHNR; CDR2 reads FQNEAQ (reference sequence). This chain's CDR3 is CASSLARTGSTEAFF. The DNA of the CDR3 is TGTGCCAGCAGCTTAGCCCGGACAGGGAGCACTGAAGCTTTCTTT.

The V call is TRBV4-3, the J call TRBJ1-4, with unresolved D. From germline, CDR1 is LGHNA and CDR2 YSLEER. The CDR3 has 16 residues. The V and J ends lost 1 base and 5 bases respectively, with 14 bases between them. In nucleotides, the CDR3 is TGCGCCAGCAGCCAAGGGTTCGGGTCGGGGAATGAAAAACTGTTTTTT. This codes for CASSQGFGSGNEKLFF.

The gene calls are TRBV4-3 and TRBJ2-7; TRBD1 matches 9 bases. The germline gives CDR1 LGHNA, CDR2 YSLEER. The CDR3 contains 15 residues. Trimming at V came to 0 bases and at J to 5 bases, leaving 5 bases not matched to a gene. This CDR3 is CASSQDRGQGNEQYF. CDR3 coding DNA: TGCGCCAGCAGCCAAGACCGGGGACAGGGCAACGAGCAGTACTTC.

This chain links TRBV2 with TRBJ1-1; a possible D gene is TRBD1 (6 bases). Per germline, CDR1 SNHLY and CDR2 FYNNEI. The CDR3 has 18 residues. Trimming left V 6 bases short and J 0 bases short, with 23 bases between. The CDR3 sequence: CASSEREGRTAMNTEAFF. The CDR3, as DNA: TGTGCCAGCAGCGAACGAGAGGGGAGGACAGCTATGAACACTGAAGCTTTCTTT.

The chain employs TRBV4-2 and TRBJ2-7; 7 bases align to TRBD1. CDR3 length: 16 amino acids. The V and J ends lost 1 base and 5 bases, in that order; junction bases with no gene match: 11. Germline lookup yields CDR1 LGHNA and CDR2 YNFKEQ. CDR3 region: CASSQVFGTEVDEQYF. Written as DNA, the CDR3 is TGTGCCAGCAGCCAAGTCTTCGGGACAGAAGTCGACGAGCAGTACTTC.

The V call is TRBV18, the J call TRBJ1-1, with D unclear. The CDR3 covers 13 residues. CDR1 and CDR2 (germline): KGHSH, LQKENI. The ends were cut back, 2 bases at V and 6 bases at J, with 10 bases in the middle. CDR3 in amino acids: CASSPGTVPEAFF. CDR3 DNA sequence: TGTGCCAGCTCACCAGGAACAGTCCCTGAAGCTTTCTTT.

V gene TRBV6-1 combines with J gene TRBJ2-2; D tentatively fits TRBD1 or TRBD2 (5 bases each). Germline CDR1 MNHNS, CDR2 SASEGT. Trimming removed 0 bases from V and 4 bases from J, with 12 bases in between. CDR3 length: 16 residues. The CDR3 DNA sequence: TGTGCCAGCAGTGAAGCGGTGGGGGTGGTCACCGGGGAGCTGTTTTTT. Translated, it gives CASSEAVGVVTGELFF.

This chain uses TRBV6-4 with TRBJ1-6, with D perhaps TRBD1 (5 bases). V dropped 3 bases and J dropped 10 bases, with 13 bases sitting between them. The CDR3 sequence is 14 residues long. Germline values: CDR1 MRHNA, CDR2 SNTAGT. The chain's CDR3 is CASSDEGDGSPLHF. CDR3 DNA: TGTGCCAGCAGTGATGAAGGGGATGGCTCACCCCTCCACTTT.

The chain uses TRBV7-2 and TRBJ1-1, with 9 bases that match TRBD1. Germline assignment: CDR1 SGHTA and CDR2 FQGNSA. V lost 4 bases to trimming and J lost 4 bases; unmatched junction nucleotides: 4. This CDR3 is built from 14 residues. The CDR3 protein is CASSSNRGLTEAFF. CDR3 bases: TGTGCCAGCAGCTCTAACAGGGGGCTCACTGAAGCTTTCTTT.

The chain is built from TRBV20-1 and TRBJ2-7; unclear D gene. The germline CDR1 and CDR2 sequences are DFQATT and SNEGSKA (reference sequence). There are 11 residues in the CDR3. Between the trimmed V and J ends, which lost 3 bases and 4 bases, there was a span of 7 bases. The CDR3 sequence: CSASYFYEQYF. The DNA of the CDR3 is TGCAGTGCTAGTTATTTTTACGAGCAGTACTTC.

The rearrangement links TRBV29-1 to TRBJ1-1, with 7 bases identical to TRBD1. CDR3 size: 13 residues. CDR1 and CDR2 (germline): SQVTM, ANQGSEA. V shed 5 bases and J 0 bases; nucleotides not matched to a gene: 3. CDR3 nucleotide sequence: TGCAGCGTTAACAGGGGAGTGAACACTGAAGCTTTCTTT. Protein product: CSVNRGVNTEAFF.

V gene TRBV9 combines with J gene TRBJ2-7; possibly TRBD2 for D (7 bases). The CDR3 is 13 residues long. The germline V gene has CDR1 SGDLS and CDR2 YYNGEE. V lost 3 bases to trimming and J lost 5 bases, with 12 bases between them. The CDR3 here is CASSEGGLDEQYF. The CDR3 DNA reads TGTGCCAGCAGCGAGGGGGGGCTGGACGAGCAGTACTTC.

The gene calls are TRBV25-1 and TRBJ1-5, with D unresolved. The V and J ends lost 3 bases and 3 bases respectively, with 12 bases between them. This CDR3 comprises 15 residues. The germline CDR1 and CDR2 sequences are MGHDK and SYGVNS. The CDR3 bases are TGTGCCAGCAGTGACCCCTGGCAGCCCAATCAGCCCCAGCATTTT. It translates to CASSDPWQPNQPQHF.

The chain recombines TRBV7-3 with TRBJ2-7, with D perhaps being TRBD1 or TRBD2 (6 bases each). CDR1 is SGHTA, CDR2 FQGTGA, per germline. CDR3 length: 14 residues. Trimming took off 2 bases at V and 7 bases at J, with 15 bases between the two ends. The CDR3 region has the DNA TGTGCCAGCAGCTTATCCGGGGGCGCGGGGGAGCAGTACTTC. This sequence encodes CASSLSGGAGEQYF.

The J gene is TRBJ2-7, the V gene TRBV23-1; maybe TRBD1 (6 bases). TRBV23-1 is an ORF, and what it does is uncertain. CDR3 length: 17 amino acids. With 2 bases removed from V and 5 bases from J, the gap between germline ends came to 22 bases. The CDR3 reads CASSQPHRVRGLHEQYF. Here the CDR3 DNA reads TGCGCCAGCAGTCAACCTCACAGGGTAAGGGGTCTCCACGAGCAGTACTTC.

The J gene is TRBJ2-6, the V gene TRBV9; D gene uncertain. This CDR3 is 15 amino acids long. Germline V lookup: CDR1 SGDLS, CDR2 YYNGEE. V was trimmed by 5 bases and J by 4 bases, leaving 13 bases between them. CDR3 sequence reads: CASSSSLGGANVLTF. CDR3 nucleotide sequence: TGTGCCAGCAGTTCCAGCTTGGGCGGGGCCAACGTCCTGACTTTC.

CDR3 loop: CASSSPGQGRSYEQYF. Here the CDR3 DNA reads TGTGCCAGCAGCTCACCGGGACAGGGACGATCCTACGAGCAGTACTTC. The chain combines TRBV7-9 with TRBJ2-7, with TRBD1 matching over 9 bases. The V gene's germline CDR1 is SEHNR and CDR2 FQNEAQ (reference sequence). There are 16 residues in the CDR3. The ends lost 4 bases at V and 1 base at J; junction bases unmatched: 8. The complete variable domain, with remaining parts taken from reference TRBV7-9 and TRBJ2-7, reads DTGVSQNPRHKITKRGQNVTFRCDPISEHNRLYWYRQTLGQGPEFLTYFQNEAQLEKSRLLSDRFSAERPKGSFSTLEIQRTEQGDSAMYLCASSSPGQGRSYEQYFGPGTRLTVT.

This clone was recorded a few times. The chain carries TRBV30 and TRBJ1-1; the D gene is possibly TRBD1 (6 bases). CDR3 length equals 13 residues. The germline gives CDR1 GTSNPN, CDR2 SVGIG (reference sequence). V was clipped by 4 bases and J by 7 bases, with 16 bases between them. The CDR3 spells CAWIGGGVLEAFF. CDR3 sequence (DNA): TGTGCCTGGATTGGCGGGGGCGTTCTTGAAGCTTTCTTT.

CDR3 region: CASSVRQGGETQYF. Written as DNA, the CDR3 is TGTGCCAGCAGCGTGCGACAGGGAGGGGAGACCCAGTACTTC. The V call is TRBV7-9, the J call TRBJ2-5, with D tentatively TRBD1 or TRBD2 (7 bases each). Germline V lookup: CDR1 SEHNR, CDR2 FQNEAQ (reference sequence). V was pared by 5 bases and J by 5 bases, with 15 bases between. This CDR3 has 14 amino acids.

The rearrangement uses TRBV15 and TRBJ1-3; D may be TRBD1 (5 bases). This CDR3 is built from 16 residues. Trimming left V 0 bases short and J 2 bases short, with 11 bases between. Germline V gene lookup returns CDR1 LNHNV and CDR2 YYDKDF (reference sequence). The CDR3 DNA sequence: TGTGCCACCAGCAGAGAGAGATTGGGACCTGGAAACACCATATATTTT. Encoded protein: CATSRERLGPGNTIYF.

The chain has TRBV2 and TRBJ1-1; D gene uncertain. Trimming removed 2 bases at V and 0 bases at J, with 13 bases between. Germline assignment: CDR1 SNHLY and CDR2 FYNNEI. This CDR3 comprises 16 residues. The CDR3 loop is CASSEYGTVMNTEAFF. The CDR3 nucleotides are TGTGCCAGCAGTGAATACGGAACTGTCATGAACACTGAAGCTTTCTTT.

The V and J genes are TRBV5-6 and TRBJ2-1, with D possibly matching TRBD2 (5 bases). Trimming pared 0 bases from V and 4 bases from J, leaving 11 bases between. The CDR3 length is 15 residues. The germline CDR1 and CDR2 sequences are SGHDT and YYEEEE. CDR3 region: CASSLAGGAYNEQFF. DNA for the CDR3: TGTGCCAGCAGCTTGGCTGGAGGAGCTTACAATGAGCAGTTCTTC. The complete variable domain, with remaining parts taken from reference TRBV5-6 and TRBJ2-1, reads DAGVTQSPTHLIKTRGQQVTLRCSPKSGHDTVSWYQQALGQGPQFIFQYYEEEERQRGNFPDRFSGHQFPNYSSELNVNALLLGDSALYLCASSLAGGAYNEQFFGPGTRLTVL.

The chain is built from TRBV6-5 and TRBJ2-7; 7 bases fit TRBD1. Germline loops: CDR1 MNHEY, CDR2 SVGAGI. This CDR3 has 14 residues. V was pared by 0 bases and J by 4 bases, with 3 bases of the junction left unmatched. The CDR3 loop reads CASSYSRGSYEQYF. CDR3 nucleotides: TGTGCCAGCAGTTACTCCAGGGGGTCTTACGAGCAGTACTTC.

Only a few counts were recorded for this clone. V usage is TRBV5-5 and J usage is TRBJ1-1; the match to TRBD1 covers 9 bases. The CDR3 is 15 residues long. V lost 4 bases to trimming and J lost 5 bases; unmatched junction nucleotides: 9. Germline lookup yields CDR1 SGHKS and CDR2 YYEKEE (reference sequence). CDR3 in DNA: TGTGCCAGCAGCCTAGGGACAGGGAAGGGAACTGAAGCTTTCTTT. It translates to CASSLGTGKGTEAFF.